Included here is one T cell receptor (beta chain) sequence, with context. This clone was picked up one time. Its antigen is currently not known. Base qualities are not recorded, but no much larger clone differs from it by a single base. Interpreted using the paper, the time point label stands for: baseline before first vaccination. This specimen's treatment or condition label, interpreted: meningococcal conjugate vaccine given as trial control. Samples from vaccinated people were obtained from the UK trials COV001 and COV002, which included a single-blind randomized controlled phase 2/3 trial of AZD1222 (ChAdOx1 nCoV-19) in healthy adults. Trial participant PBMC samples were collected at day 0 and day 28 after the second dose for TCRbeta chain sequencing. The germline V gene provides CDR1 SNHLY and CDR2 FYNNEI. Deletion took 3 bases off V and 3 bases off J, with a span of 8 bases between the germline ends. Measured from the cysteine to the phenylalanine, the CDR3 is 13 residues long. Only the CDR3 DNA stays, 39 bases, in frame from base 1.

This entry belongs to a study of T cell responses to AZD1222 COVID-19 vaccine (dated by TCRdb to the early 2020s). At the level of the whole study: TCR sequencing covered more than 230 trial participants: around 210 given two doses of AZD1222 and around 26 given two doses of MenACWY control vaccine. Trial participants were enrolled by age into 18-55, 56-69 and 70-plus year subgroups, with about 150, 28 and 57 TCR-sequenced participants respectively. General study outcomes and caveats: Spike-specific TCR breadth and depth rose significantly after two AZD1222 doses compared with day 0 and with MenACWY recipients. Conclusions about previously exposed vaccinees were limited because only a handful of AZD1222 recipients were SARS-CoV-2 seropositive at baseline. Nearly half of unique spike-specific TCRs reportedly recognized epitopes outside regions mutated in the B.1.351 and B.1.1.7 variants. CD4 TCRs associated with the vaccine covered the entire spike protein, and the dominant responses were in regions 160-218 and 743-854. The 56-69-year group was small, and its depth increase did not reach significance, likely because of low power. Because no day 14 peak-response samples were available, the repertoires could be characterized only after the peak T cell response. Participants were mostly white British and included more females than males, and it was suggested by the authors that clonal diversity may have been underestimated.

The CDR3 regions of human TCRbeta chains were subjected to immunosequencing. The authors processed their data as follows. Repertoire TCRs were checked for matches against a reference library of SARS-CoV-2-specific TCRs that had been generated using the MIRA antigen-specificity platform. Breadth was defined as the fraction of unique TCRs that were SARS-CoV-2-associated. Depth was defined as the fraction of total T cells that were SARS-CoV-2-associated. Using the MIRA data, each spike-specific TCR was assigned both to the spike region to which the TCR was reactive and to a CD4 or CD8 class. Log10-transformed breadth and depth values were compared by one-way ANOVA with Sidak's multiple comparisons tests. As stored in TCRdb, this immuneACCESS dataset retains in-frame rearrangements with V and J assigned. A fraction of the clones does not appear; measured against another copy, unresolved V genes explain less than half of the discrepancy, and the remainder lacks a known reason. V and J calls and clone size are copied from that table; D and trimming were computed from the DNA. In all, the sample holds approximately 150,000 clones, and about 91% of those were seen once. The ten largest clones add up to 3% to 3.5% of the sample.

This receptor was obtained from an adult in good health. The sample consisted of peripheral blood, taken on day 0 of MenACWY control vaccination. Here the chain combines TRBV2 and TRBJ1-2; TRBD1 could be the D gene, as 5 bases match. The nucleotides are TGTGCCAGCAGTGACGGACATGACTATGGCTACACCTTC. Its translation reads: CASSDGHDYGYTF. Where the CDR3 stops, the reference TRBV2 and TRBJ1-2 genes take over; the full variable domain is EPEVTQTPSHQVTQMGQEVILRCVPISNHLYFYWYRQILGQKVEFLVSFYNNEISEKSEIFDDQFSVERPDGSNFTLKIRSTKLEDSAMYFCASSDGHDYGYTFGSGTRLTVV.